The rows below give T cell receptor beta chains drawn from one sample of a study of shared clonotypes between healthy human individuals. Assay used: immunoSEQ multiplex PCR; TCRdb lists only in-frame clones, some missing. The data show millions of clones, around 95% seen once. Material: naive CD4+ T cells sorted from blood. All receptors come from a young man in good health. Each CDR3 is given with its conserved first and last residue. A D gene is named only where the DNA matches it firmly.

V gene: TRBV30; J gene: NA; D gene: NA; CDR3 protein: CAWSEVDEQYF
V gene: TRBV4-1; J gene: TRBJ2-3; D gene: TRBD2; CDR3 protein: CASSQDTLAEDTQYF
V gene: TRBV25-1; J gene: TRBJ2-7; D gene: TRBD1; CDR3 protein: CASSPPGTGGEQYF
V gene: TRBV21-1; J gene: TRBJ2-5; D gene: NA; CDR3 protein: CASSKRTGLALQETQYF
V gene: TRBV1; J gene: TRBJ2-4; D gene: NA; CDR3 protein: CTSSPHIKAKNIQYF
V gene: TRBV5-6; J gene: TRBJ2-5; D gene: TRBD1; CDR3 protein: CASSGTGGRETQYF
V gene: TRBV14; J gene: TRBJ1-5; D gene: TRBD1; CDR3 protein: CASSQAGQGDNQPQHF
V gene: TRBV6-5; J gene: TRBJ2-5; D gene: NA; CDR3 protein: CASSYDGTQETQYF
V gene: TRBV6-1; J gene: TRBJ2-6; D gene: NA; CDR3 protein: CASSEIFGQGTGANVLTF
V gene: TRBV18; J gene: TRBJ2-7; D gene: TRBD1; CDR3 protein: CASSLGQVLSYEQYF
V gene: TRBV5-1; J gene: TRBJ1-2; D gene: NA; CDR3 protein: CASSLPGGRTHGYTF
V gene: TRBV2; J gene: TRBJ2-5; D gene: TRBD2; CDR3 protein: CATSRTLAGLGETQYF
V gene: TRBV30; J gene: TRBJ2-5; D gene: NA; CDR3 protein: CAWSFWGQETQYF
V gene: TRBV6-5; J gene: TRBJ1-1; D gene: NA; CDR3 protein: CASSRTGSSEAFF
V gene: TRBV10-3; J gene: TRBJ2-7; D gene: NA; CDR3 protein: CAISELQGQQYF
V gene: TRBV5-4; J gene: TRBJ2-7; D gene: NA; CDR3 protein: CASSPAIDSPYEQYF